This entry lists 28 T cell receptor beta chains sequenced from one sample in a study of cytomegalovirus exposure and HLA in healthy donors. PCR used 60 Vbeta primers and 13 Jbeta primers. Assay: immunoSEQ multiplex PCR; the TCRdb copy retains only in-frame clones and omits some. The sample lists some 100,000 clones, 76% occurring once. The sequenced sample consisted of PBMCs. The origin of the receptors is a woman aged 35 to 49 in good health and CMV-seropositive.

This sequence joins TRBV30 and TRBJ2-5; the D is unclear. Germline lookup yields CDR1 GTSNPN and CDR2 SVGIG (reference sequence). The CDR3 covers 12 residues. Trimming shortened V by 5 bases and J by 5 bases, and 12 bases separated the two germline ends. CDR3 nucleotide sequence: TGTGCCTGGTCTGCCACTTGGGAGACCCAGTACTTC. Protein sequence: CAWSATWETQYF.

This chain connects TRBV5-4 to TRBJ2-1, with 7 bases identical to TRBD2. The CDR3 is made up of 14 amino acids. With V trimmed by 3 bases and J by 8 bases, 8 bases remained unmatched. Germline-derived CDR1 and CDR2 are SGHNT and YYREEE (reference sequence). The CDR3 protein is CASSSTGLRDEQFF. CDR3 nucleotides: TGTGCCAGCAGCTCGACGGGACTACGGGATGAGCAGTTCTTC.

This clone was detected only a few times. The rearrangement joins TRBV29-1 to TRBJ2-3; 7 bases line up with TRBD1. The CDR3 runs 14 residues. In germline, CDR1 is SQVTM, CDR2 ANQGSEA. Germline trimming cut 5 bases from V and 0 bases from J; bases unmatched to any gene: 5. CDR3 nucleotide sequence: TGCAGCGTTTCGACAGGGACAAGCACAGATACGCAGTATTTT. Encoded protein: CSVSTGTSTDTQYF.

V is TRBV4-1 and J is TRBJ1-5; weak D call: TRBD1 (5 bases). The V end lost 1 base, the J end lost 5 bases, and 9 bases lay between the germline ends. The CDR3 runs to 14 residues. CDR1 and CDR2 from the germline V gene are MGHRA and YSYEKL. This CDR3 is CASSQGQIDQPQHF. CDR3 sequence (DNA): TGCGCCAGCAGCCAAGGACAGATCGATCAGCCCCAGCATTTT.

CDR3 amino acids: CASSPAGFGYTF. CDR3 DNA sequence: TGTGCCAGCAGCCCCGCCGGTTTTGGCTACACCTTC. The J gene is TRBJ1-2, the V gene TRBV7-2; D ambiguous. The V end lost 5 bases, the J end lost 7 bases, and 11 bases lay between the germline ends. The CDR3 runs 12 residues. Germline V CDR1 and CDR2: SGHTA, FQGNSA. The whole variable domain, remainder taken from reference TRBV7-2 and TRBJ1-2, is GAGVSQSPSNKVTEKGKDVELRCDPISGHTALYWYRQSLGQGLEFLIYFQGNSAPDKSGLPSDRFSAERTGGSVSTLTIQRTQQEDSAVYLCASSPAGFGYTFGSGTRLTVV.

V gene TRBV6-5 combines with J gene TRBJ1-5; maybe TRBD1 (5 bases). The CDR3 contains 16 residues. Looked up from germline, CDR1 is MNHEY and CDR2 is SVGAGI. Trimming cost V 4 bases and J 4 bases, with 17 bases left between them. This chain's CDR3 is CASSSGGGVRNQPQHF. CDR3 bases: TGTGCCAGCAGTTCTGGGGGGGGTGTAAGAAATCAGCCCCAGCATTTT.

The chain joins TRBV4-1 to TRBJ1-6, with a tentative D call TRBD1 (5 bases). The V and J ends lost 2 bases and 10 bases respectively, with 12 bases between them. Germline loops: CDR1 MGHRA, CDR2 YSYEKL. There are 14 residues in the CDR3. CDR3 sequence: CASSQLGGGSPLHF. In DNA, the CDR3 is TGCGCCAGCAGCCAACTTGGGGGAGGCTCACCCCTCCACTTT.

This clone was detected only a few times. This chain links TRBV5-4 with TRBJ1-2; 10 nucleotides line up with TRBD1. The CDR3 runs 14 residues. Germline assignment: CDR1 SGHNT and CDR2 YYREEE (reference sequence). The junction had 4 bases not matched to a gene; V was cut back by 5 bases and J by 3 bases. Written as DNA, the CDR3 is TGTGCCAGCAGGTCGGACAGGGGGGACTATGGCTACACCTTC. It codes for CASRSDRGDYGYTF.

The gene calls are TRBV5-1 and TRBJ1-2; D not certain. The CDR3 is 14 amino acids. V lost 3 bases, J lost 4 bases, and 13 bases lay in between. Germline V gene lookup returns CDR1 SGHRS and CDR2 YFSETQ. This CDR3 is CASSSVHSSYGYTF. In DNA form, the CDR3 reads TGCGCCAGCAGCTCTGTCCACAGCAGCTATGGCTACACCTTC.

This clone has just one count. V is TRBV6-1 and J is TRBJ2-2; 7 nucleotides match TRBD1. Germline CDR1 and CDR2: MNHNS and SASEGT. The V segment lost 2 bases and the J segment 2 bases; nucleotides outside the gene matches: 17. The CDR3 runs to 20 residues. The CDR3 sequence: CASSERGATQGRINTGELFF. Here the CDR3 DNA reads TGTGCCAGCAGTGAACGGGGCGCCACACAGGGGAGAATTAACACCGGGGAGCTGTTTTTT.

V gene TRBV6-1 combines with J gene TRBJ1-2, with D unclear. V dropped 6 bases and J dropped 8 bases, with 7 bases sitting between them. Germline CDR1 is MNHNS and CDR2 is SASEGT. The CDR3 consists of 10 residues. CDR3 in DNA: TGTGCCAGCAGCGAGGTAGGCTACACCTTC. It codes for CASSEVGYTF.

The chain couples TRBV9 to TRBJ2-3, with D hard to call. Trimming pared 2 bases from V and 6 bases from J, leaving 7 bases between. Germline CDR1 is SGDLS and CDR2 is YYNGEE. The CDR3 spans 12 residues. The CDR3 sequence is CASSVLSDTQYF. Here the CDR3 DNA reads TGTGCCAGCAGCGTCCTGTCTGATACGCAGTATTTT. The complete variable domain, with remaining parts taken from reference TRBV9 and TRBJ2-3, reads DSGVTQTPKHLITATGQRVTLRCSPRSGDLSVYWYQQSLDQGLQFLIQYYNGEERAKGNILERFSAQQFPDLHSELNLSSLELGDSALYFCASSVLSDTQYFGPGTRLTVL.

The CDR3 DNA reads TGCGCCAGCAGCCATTCTTTTCCCCCGACAGCTAGCTCCTACGAGCAGTACTTC. The encoded protein is CASSHSFPPTASSYEQYF. The V call is TRBV4-1, the J call TRBJ2-7, with a possible D match to TRBD1 (5 bases). CDR1 is MGHRA and CDR2 is YSYEKL in the germline V gene. The V end lost 3 bases, the J end lost 0 bases, and 21 bases lay between the germline ends. The CDR3 is 18 amino acids.

This sequence joins TRBV29-1 and TRBJ2-3; D is unresolved. This CDR3 is 11 amino acids long. The germline CDR1 and CDR2 sequences are SQVTM and ANQGSEA. Deletions cut 5 bases from V and 3 bases from J, with 6 bases between. CDR3 region: CSVMETDTQYF. The CDR3 nucleotides read TGCAGCGTTATGGAGACAGATACGCAGTATTTT.

The chain recombines TRBV7-2 with TRBJ2-3, with 7 bases matching TRBD2. There are 13 residues in the CDR3. V shed 1 base, J shed 6 bases, and the junction held 1 base outside the gene matches. The germline V gene has CDR1 SGHTA and CDR2 FQGNSA. The CDR3 reads CASSLGTRDTQYF. The CDR3 DNA reads TGTGCCAGCAGCTTAGGGACTAGGGATACGCAGTATTTT. Using reference TRBV7-2 and TRBJ2-3 for the parts outside the CDR3, the full variable domain is GAGVSQSPSNKVTEKGKDVELRCDPISGHTALYWYRQSLGQGLEFLIYFQGNSAPDKSGLPSDRFSAERTGGSVSTLTIQRTQQEDSAVYLCASSLGTRDTQYFGPGTRLTVL.

The chain combines TRBV6-1 with TRBJ1-5, with unresolved D. Trimming shortened V by 10 bases and J by 7 bases, and 20 bases separated the two germline ends. This CDR3 is built from 14 residues. The germline CDR1 and CDR2 sequences are MNHNS and SASEGT. The CDR3 bases are TGTGCCACAGTTGGACTCCTAGTCCACCAGCCCCAGCATTTT. This sequence encodes CATVGLLVHQPQHF.

This clone was seen only a few times. The rearrangement links TRBV5-6 to TRBJ1-1; 9 bases match TRBD1. With 3 bases clipped from V and 5 bases from J, the junction kept 11 bases outside the gene matches. There are 16 residues in the CDR3. Germline lookup yields CDR1 SGHDT and CDR2 YYEEEE. The CDR3 DNA reads TGTGCCAGCAGCTGGAGGGGGACAGGGAGACAAACTGAAGCTTTCTTT. It is translated as CASSWRGTGRQTEAFF.

The J gene is TRBJ1-5, the V gene TRBV6-5; 11 positions agree with TRBD1. The CDR3 has 13 residues. Germline V lookup: CDR1 MNHEY, CDR2 SVGAGI. V gave up 8 bases and J gave up 5 bases; unmatched junction bases: 2. CDR3 region: CASPGQGDQPQHF. In DNA form, the CDR3 reads TGTGCCAGCCCGGGACAGGGGGATCAGCCCCAGCATTTT.

This clone has only a few counts. The chain combines TRBV28 with TRBJ2-7; possible D gene TRBD1, 6 bases. The length of the CDR3 is 15 residues. The V end was cut by 5 bases, the J end by 3 bases, with 17 bases between. The germline V gene has CDR1 MDHEN and CDR2 SYDVKM. The CDR3 DNA is TGTGCCAGCAGTGGGGGCTCGGGACCCCGCTACGAGCAGTACTTC. Translated, it gives CASSGGSGPRYEQYF.

This chain links TRBV15 with TRBJ1-1, with D possibly TRBD1 on 5 matching bases. Germline V CDR1 and CDR2: LNHNV, YYDKDF (reference sequence). V dropped 2 bases and J dropped 8 bases, with 15 bases sitting between them. The CDR3 sequence is 14 residues long. CDR3 protein: CATSRMSGSGEAFF. The DNA of the CDR3 is TGTGCCACCAGCAGAATGTCAGGGTCGGGCGAAGCTTTCTTT. Filled out from reference TRBV15 and TRBJ1-1, the complete variable domain reads DAMVIQNPRYQVTQFGKPVTLSCSQTLNHNVMYWYQQKSSQAPKLLFHYYDKDFNNEADTPDNFQSRRPNTSFCFLDIRSPGLGDTAMYLCATSRMSGSGEAFFGQGTRLTVV.

Here the CDR3 reads CASSQTAYTDTQYF. As DNA, the CDR3 is TGTGCCAGTAGTCAGACAGCCTACACAGATACGCAGTATTTT. V is TRBV19 and J is TRBJ2-3; a weak D match, TRBD1 (5 bases). The V end was cut by 5 bases, the J end by 2 bases, with 11 bases between. Germline V gives CDR1 LNHDA, CDR2 SQIVND (reference sequence). The CDR3 contains 14 residues.

This clone has a handful of counts. Written as DNA, the CDR3 is TGTGCCAGCCGCCAGGGGGCTCGGGAGACCCAGTACTTC. The encoded protein is CASRQGARETQYF. V and J are TRBV19 and TRBJ2-5; 8 bases agree with TRBD1. CDR3 length equals 13 residues. Germline V gene sequence: CDR1 LNHDA, CDR2 SQIVND (reference sequence). The J segment lost 5 bases and the V segment lost 9 bases, leaving 8 bases of the junction unmatched.

This clone has a single count. This chain uses TRBV25-1 with TRBJ2-7; D might be TRBD1 (5 bases). Trimming stripped 3 bases from V and 9 bases from J, with 12 bases between. This CDR3 comprises 12 residues. Germline CDR1 MGHDK, CDR2 SYGVNS. CDR3 residues: CASSDSQGLQYF. The CDR3 DNA reads as TGTGCCAGCAGTGATTCCCAGGGTTTGCAGTACTTC.

The chain carries TRBV6-1 and TRBJ2-5, with TRBD2 identical over 13 bases. The V and J ends lost 8 bases and 7 bases, in that order; junction bases with no gene match: 10. Germline CDR1 reads MNHNS; CDR2 reads SASEGT. The CDR3 extends over 15 amino acids. CDR3 nucleotide sequence: TGTGCCAGCCTAACCGGGACTAGCGGGGCGGGGACCCAGTACTTC. This gives the protein CASLTGTSGAGTQYF.

Here the CDR3 reads CASSQETGGKGEAFF. The CDR3 region has the DNA TGTGCCAGCAGCCAAGAAACAGGGGGAAAGGGTGAAGCTTTCTTT. The chain joins TRBV4-2 to TRBJ1-1, with TRBD1 identical over 8 bases. V lost 0 bases to trimming and J lost 7 bases; unmatched junction nucleotides: 7. The germline V gene encodes CDR1 LGHNA and CDR2 YNFKEQ. The CDR3 has 15 amino acids.

This clone was observed a few times. V gene TRBV6-6 combines with J gene TRBJ1-1; D uncertain. The CDR3 length is 13 residues. Germline values: CDR1 MNHNY, CDR2 SVGAGI (reference sequence). Trimming cost V 10 bases and J 2 bases, with 14 bases left between them. CDR3 sequence reads: CATQRQANTEAFF. The CDR3 DNA reads TGTGCCACCCAGCGGCAGGCAAACACTGAAGCTTTCTTT.

The chain carries TRBV7-2 and TRBJ1-1, with no clear D. There are 14 residues in the CDR3. Trimming took off 7 bases at V and 4 bases at J, with 16 bases between the two ends. Germline V gene lookup returns CDR1 SGHTA and CDR2 FQGNSA. The CDR3 protein is CASTPARGSTEAFF. CDR3 DNA: TGTGCCAGCACCCCCGCCCGAGGGAGCACTGAAGCTTTCTTT.

The chain joins TRBV2 to TRBJ2-1; 8 bases match TRBD1. Looked up from germline, CDR1 is SNHLY and CDR2 is FYNNEI. V was pared by 7 bases and J by 13 bases, with 12 bases of the junction left unmatched. The CDR3 loop spans 13 amino acids. This CDR3 reads CASTTGQDTFQFF. DNA of the CDR3: TGTGCCAGCACCACGGGACAGGATACTTTCCAGTTCTTC.